These 21 T cell receptor beta chains share one sample of origin, sequenced in a study of blood T cells in healthy people across ages. The authors ran a second PCR of about 7 to 11 cycles using a sample-barcoded 5' primer and a J-beta primer mix. MiXCR, run by TCRdb on the 5' RACE reads, gives a single entry per CDR3 protein. The data show some 1.7 million distinct CDR3 sequences, 28% seen once. Sequencing used blood. The receptor set was obtained from a woman aged 25 to 39 in good health.

This clonotype was seen a handful of times. The chain has TRBV7-2 and TRBJ2-3, with TRBD2 matching over 12 bases. The CDR3 is made up of 18 amino acids. CDR1 SGHTA and CDR2 FQGNSA come from the germline V gene. V lost 0 bases, J lost 6 bases, and 10 bases stayed unmatched. DNA for the CDR3: TGTGCCAGCAGCTTAGCTAAACTAGCGGGAGGCCCGAGGGATACGCAGTATTTT. It encodes CASSLAKLAGGPRDTQYF.

About this clonotype itself: At one of its ends the junction is not consistent with the germline gene, which may arise from a read error. V gene TRBV18 combines with J gene TRBJ2-1; TRBD1 is a possible D gene (5 bases). In germline, CDR1 is KGHSH, CDR2 LQKENI. This CDR3 has 12 amino acids. CDR3 protein: CAGSQDVDEQFF. Written as DNA, the CDR3 is TGTGCCGGCTCACAGGACGTAGATGAGCAGTTCTTC.

This clonotype has just a few counts. V gene TRBV2 combines with J gene TRBJ2-1, with 7 bases identical to TRBD1. From germline, CDR1 is SNHLY and CDR2 FYNNEI. The CDR3 sequence is 16 residues long. J lost 2 bases, V lost 6 bases, and 10 bases had no gene match. CDR3 region: CASRNFAGTAYNEQFF. The CDR3 DNA is TGTGCCAGCAGGAATTTTGCCGGGACAGCCTACAATGAGCAGTTCTTC.

For this clonotype: Given the absence of the conserved phenylalanine or tryptophan at the CDR3 end, a read error is likely. The chain combines TRBV2 with TRBJ2-7; unclear D gene. TRBJ2-5 matches the DNA end more closely, so the J call is doubtful. In germline, CDR1 is SNHLY, CDR2 FYNNEI. This CDR3 comprises 15 residues. CDR3 residues: CASSEVRTMGETQYL. The CDR3 coding sequence is TGTGCCAGCAGTGAAGTAAGGACCATGGGCGAGACCCAGTACCTC.

This clonotype has only a few counts. The rearrangement links TRBV5-1 to TRBJ1-6, with TRBD1 matching over 12 bases. Trimming cost V 4 bases and J 9 bases; bases outside gene matches: 8. The CDR3 length is 16 residues. Germline V gene lookup returns CDR1 SGHRS and CDR2 YFSETQ. CDR3 nucleotides: TGCGCCAGCAGCCCCGGGACAGGGGGCAAAGGTTCACCCCTCCACTTT. As protein: CASSPGTGGKGSPLHF.

The table lists this clonotype with a few counts. This chain uses TRBV7-2 with TRBJ1-2, with 9 bases lining up with TRBD1. The CDR3 is 15 residues long. With 4 bases clipped from V and 6 bases from J, the junction kept 9 bases outside the gene matches. CDR1 and CDR2 (germline): SGHTA, FQGNSA. This CDR3 is CASSSRGQGSNGYTF. The CDR3 bases are TGTGCCAGCAGCTCAAGGGGACAGGGCTCGAATGGCTACACCTTC.

This clonotype turned up a few times. V gene TRBV12-3 or TRBV12-4 combines with J gene TRBJ2-7; D is unresolved. The CDR3 runs 14 residues. Trimming cost V 5 bases and J 3 bases, with 14 bases left between them. The CDR3 nucleotides read TGTGCCAGCAGTGGAACGGGTTGGGTCTACGAGCAGTACTTC. Translation gives CASSGTGWVYEQYF.

The chain has TRBV6-1 and TRBJ1-5, with unresolved D. The V and J ends lost 8 bases and 0 bases respectively, with 11 bases between them. Germline V gives CDR1 MNHNS, CDR2 SASEGT. This CDR3 comprises 14 residues. The CDR3 reads CASWQTYSNQPQHF. In DNA, the CDR3 is TGTGCCAGCTGGCAGACATATAGCAATCAGCCCCAGCATTTT.

This clonotype turned up a few times. V usage is TRBV7-6 and J usage is TRBJ1-6; 9 bases line up with TRBD1. The CDR3 is 16 amino acids. Germline V gene sequence: CDR1 SGHVS, CDR2 FNYEAQ. J gave up 7 bases and V 5 bases, and 9 bases lay outside the gene matches. CDR3 nucleotides: TGTGCCAGCAGCCCGGACAGGGGATTGAAGAATTCACCCCTCCACTTT. Protein product: CASSPDRGLKNSPLHF.

The chain is built from TRBV11-3 and TRBJ1-5; D gene unclear. Trimming took off 1 base at V and 4 bases at J, with 11 bases between the two ends. Germline V CDR1 and CDR2: SGHNT, YENEEA. CDR3 length equals 15 residues. CDR3 in amino acids: CASSLAGIGNQPQHF. The CDR3 region has the DNA TGTGCCAGCAGCTTAGCTGGGATCGGAAATCAGCCCCAGCATTTT.

The rearrangement links TRBV11-2 to TRBJ2-1, with 7 positions matching TRBD1. The better agreement between TRBJ2-7 and the DNA end casts doubt on the J call. This CDR3 has 16 amino acids. Per the germline V gene, CDR1 is SGHAT and CDR2 is FQNNGV. The CDR3 spells CASSLGPDRSYNEQYF. CDR3 DNA: TGTGCCAGCAGCTTAGGTCCGGACAGGTCCTACAATGAGCAGTACTTC.

This clonotype occurred a few times. This chain connects TRBV11-2 to TRBJ1-2, with TRBD1 identical over 8 bases. The CDR3 is 16 residues long. V trimming: 5 bases; J trimming: 8 bases; junction bases outside the gene matches: 16. Germline V CDR1 and CDR2: SGHAT, FQNNGV. The CDR3 DNA reads TGTGCCAGCAGCCAACTCACCGCTGGGACAGGTTTAGGCTACACCTTC. It specifies CASSQLTAGTGLGYTF.

This clonotype has only a few counts. The gene calls are TRBV20-1 and TRBJ2-1; D gene ambiguous. From germline, CDR1 is DFQATT and CDR2 SNEGSKA (reference sequence). There are 15 residues in the CDR3. V lost 2 bases to trimming and J lost 0 bases, with 11 bases between them. The CDR3 here is CSARLVGYSYNEQFF. CDR3 bases: TGCAGTGCTAGACTAGTGGGGTACTCCTACAATGAGCAGTTCTTC.

This clonotype was observed a few times. The V gene is TRBV28, the J gene TRBJ2-6; perhaps TRBD2 as D (5 bases). CDR3 length: 17 amino acids. Germline CDR1 is MDHEN and CDR2 is SYDVKM. Trimming stripped 4 bases from V and 3 bases from J, with 16 bases between. The CDR3 coding sequence is TGTGCCAGCAGTTCCCCCGGTCCGAGGGATGGGGCCAACGTCCTGACTTTC. The encoded protein is CASSSPGPRDGANVLTF.

The chain uses TRBV12-3 or TRBV12-4 and TRBJ2-7, with TRBD1 identical over 11 bases. The CDR3 has 15 amino acids. The J segment lost 5 bases and the V segment lost 4 bases, leaving 7 bases of the junction unmatched. This CDR3 is CASSWRDRGRNEQYF. For the CDR3, the DNA is TGTGCCAGCAGTTGGCGGGACAGGGGGAGGAACGAGCAGTACTTC.

V is TRBV12-3 or TRBV12-4 and J is TRBJ1-5; maybe TRBD1 (6 bases). Trimming removed 4 bases from V and 6 bases from J, with 13 bases in between. CDR3 length: 14 amino acids. The CDR3 DNA reads TGTGCCAGCAGTTGGAGGTCAGGGGCTCAGCCCCAGCATTTT. This encodes CASSWRSGAQPQHF.

The chain joins TRBV7-8 to TRBJ2-1, with 8 bases that match TRBD2. The CDR3 totals 17 residues. Germline V gene lookup returns CDR1 SGHVS and CDR2 FQNEAQ. Trimming cost V 0 bases and J 1 base; bases outside gene matches: 5. This chain's CDR3 is CASSLAGRARSYNEQFF. CDR3 bases: TGTGCCAGCAGCTTAGCCGGGAGGGCCCGGTCCTACAATGAGCAGTTCTTC.

The CDR3 loop is CASSLQVEAFF. In DNA form, the CDR3 reads TGTGCCAGCAGCCTCCAGGTTGAAGCTTTCTTT. The chain uses TRBV11-2 and TRBJ1-1; D not resolved. V was cut by 5 bases and J by 7 bases, with 8 bases left in between. The CDR3 is 11 residues long. In germline, CDR1 is SGHAT, CDR2 FQNNGV.

This clonotype has a handful of counts. The rearrangement links TRBV12-3 or TRBV12-4 to TRBJ1-1; D gene unclear. V lost 7 bases and J lost 7, with 7 bases in between. This CDR3 has 10 residues. For the CDR3, the DNA is TGTGCCAGCATCGACGGTGAAGCTTTCTTT. Protein sequence: CASIDGEAFF.

The gene calls are TRBV15 and TRBJ1-2, with D maybe TRBD1 (5 bases). The CDR3 contains 13 residues. The V and J ends lost 6 bases and 4 bases respectively, with 12 bases between them. Germline V gene lookup returns CDR1 LNHNV and CDR2 YYDKDF (reference sequence). In DNA form, the CDR3 reads TGTGCCACCAGGACGACAGTTACCTATGGCTACACCTTC. Encoded protein: CATRTTVTYGYTF.

V and J are TRBV20-1 and TRBJ2-7, with D possibly called TRBD1 or TRBD2 (6 bases each). This CDR3 is built from 13 residues. The germline CDR1 and CDR2 sequences are DFQATT and SNEGSKA (reference sequence). V dropped 7 bases and J dropped 2 bases, with 15 bases sitting between them. CDR3 DNA: TGCAGTGTCGGGGGCGGGCAAGCCTACGAGCAGTACTTC. It encodes CSVGGGQAYEQYF.